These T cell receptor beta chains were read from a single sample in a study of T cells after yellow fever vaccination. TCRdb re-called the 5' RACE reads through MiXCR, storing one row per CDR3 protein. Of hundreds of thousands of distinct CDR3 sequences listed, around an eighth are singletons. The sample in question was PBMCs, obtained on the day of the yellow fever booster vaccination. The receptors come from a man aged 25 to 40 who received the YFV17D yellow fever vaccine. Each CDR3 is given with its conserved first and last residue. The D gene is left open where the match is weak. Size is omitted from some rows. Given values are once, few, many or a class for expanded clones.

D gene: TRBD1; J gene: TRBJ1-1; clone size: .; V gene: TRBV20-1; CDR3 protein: CSARDKRQGNTEAFF; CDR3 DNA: TGCAGTGCTAGAGACAAGAGACAGGGGAACACTGAAGCTTTCTTT
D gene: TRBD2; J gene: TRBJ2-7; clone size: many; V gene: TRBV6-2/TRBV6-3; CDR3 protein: CASSPTSGAYEQYF; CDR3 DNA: TGTGCCAGCAGCCCCACTAGCGGAGCCTACGAGCAGTACTTC
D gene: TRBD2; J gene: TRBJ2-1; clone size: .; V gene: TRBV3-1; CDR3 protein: CASSPQIAGGPSNEQFF; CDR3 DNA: TGTGCCAGCAGCCCGCAGATAGCGGGAGGGCCCTCCAATGAGCAGTTCTTC
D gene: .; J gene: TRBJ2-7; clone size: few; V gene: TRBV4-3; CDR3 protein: CASSQGMTATYEQYF; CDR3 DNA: TGCGCCAGCAGCCAAGGGATGACGGCCACCTACGAGCAGTACTTC
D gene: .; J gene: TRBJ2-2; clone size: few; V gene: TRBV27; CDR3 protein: CASSFTRESLSTGELFF; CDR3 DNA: TGTGCCAGCAGTTTTACGCGGGAAAGCCTGAGCACCGGGGAGCTGTTTTTT
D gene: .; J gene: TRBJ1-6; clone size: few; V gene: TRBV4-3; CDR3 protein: CASSLTHKGGNSPLHF; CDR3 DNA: TGCGCCAGCAGCCTGACTCATAAGGGTGGCAATTCACCCCTCCACTTT
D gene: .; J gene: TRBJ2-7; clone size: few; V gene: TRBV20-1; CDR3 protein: CSAKAVEQYF; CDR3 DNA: TGCAGTGCGAAAGCGGTCGAGCAGTACTTC
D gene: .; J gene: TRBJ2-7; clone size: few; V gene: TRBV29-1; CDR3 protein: CSVVTSAYEQYF; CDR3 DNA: TGCAGCGTTGTTACATCGGCCTACGAGCAGTACTTC
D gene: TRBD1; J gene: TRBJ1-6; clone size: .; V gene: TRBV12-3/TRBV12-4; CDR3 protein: CASRTGTYNSPLHF; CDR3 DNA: TGTGCCAGCAGGACAGGGACCTATAATTCACCCCTCCACTTT
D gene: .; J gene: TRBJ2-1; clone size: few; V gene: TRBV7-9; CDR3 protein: CASSLILGASYNEQFF; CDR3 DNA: TGTGCCAGCAGCTTAATATTGGGGGCTTCGTACAATGAGCAGTTCTTC
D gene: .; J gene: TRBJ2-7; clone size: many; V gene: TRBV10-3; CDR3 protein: CAISDRATDEQYF; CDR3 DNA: TGTGCCATCAGTGACAGGGCCACCGACGAGCAGTACTTC
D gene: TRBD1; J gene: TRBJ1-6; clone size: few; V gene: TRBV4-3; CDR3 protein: CASSPDRGDSPLHF; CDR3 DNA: TGCGCCAGCAGCCCCGACAGGGGTGATTCACCCCTCCACTTT
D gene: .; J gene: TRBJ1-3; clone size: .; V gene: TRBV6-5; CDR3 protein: CASSYSMWPSGNTIYF; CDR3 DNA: TGTGCCAGCAGTTACTCGATGTGGCCCTCTGGAAACACCATATATTTT
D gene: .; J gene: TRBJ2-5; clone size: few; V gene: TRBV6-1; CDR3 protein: CASRTLMGVQETQYF; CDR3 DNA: TGTGCCAGCAGAACCTTAATGGGAGTACAAGAGACCCAGTACTTC
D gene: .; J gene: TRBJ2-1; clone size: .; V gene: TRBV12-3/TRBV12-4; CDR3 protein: CASSSNYDNEQFF; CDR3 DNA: TGTGCCAGCAGTTCAAACTACGACAATGAGCAGTTCTTC
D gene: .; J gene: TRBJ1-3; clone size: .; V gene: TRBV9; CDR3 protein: CASSGRGGNTIYF; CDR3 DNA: TGTGCCAGCAGTGGTAGGGGCGGAAACACCATATATTTT
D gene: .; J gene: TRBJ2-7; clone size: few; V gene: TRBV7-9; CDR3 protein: CASSRAGQHEQYF; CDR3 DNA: TGTGCCAGCAGTCGGGCCGGTCAGCACGAGCAGTACTTC
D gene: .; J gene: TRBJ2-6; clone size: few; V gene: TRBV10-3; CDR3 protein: CAISESSNSGANVLTF; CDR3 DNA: TGTGCCATCAGTGAGTCGAGTAATTCTGGGGCCAACGTCCTGACTTTC
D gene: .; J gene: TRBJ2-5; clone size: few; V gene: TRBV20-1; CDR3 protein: CSARLLGQKGTQYF; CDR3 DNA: TGCAGTGCTAGGCTTCTAGGGCAGAAAGGGACCCAGTACTTC
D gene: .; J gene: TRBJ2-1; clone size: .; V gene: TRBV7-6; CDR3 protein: CASSPEPAYNEQFF; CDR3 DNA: TGTGCCAGCAGCCCGGAACCGGCCTACAATGAGCAGTTCTTC
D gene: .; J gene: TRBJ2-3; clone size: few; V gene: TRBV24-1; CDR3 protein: CATSQARTDTQYF; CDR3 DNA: TGTGCCACCTCTCAGGCCCGCACAGATACGCAGTATTTT
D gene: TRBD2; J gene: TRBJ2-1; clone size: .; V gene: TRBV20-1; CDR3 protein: CSGAGTTNNEQFF; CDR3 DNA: TGCAGTGGGGCCGGGACTACTAACAATGAGCAGTTCTTC
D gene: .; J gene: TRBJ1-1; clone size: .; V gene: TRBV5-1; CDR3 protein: CASSVSGMVPEAFF; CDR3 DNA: TGCGCCAGCAGCGTATCGGGCATGGTGCCTGAAGCTTTCTTT
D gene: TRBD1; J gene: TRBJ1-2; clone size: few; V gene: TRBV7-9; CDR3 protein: CASIRGQDGYTF; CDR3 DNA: TGTGCCAGCATTCGCGGACAGGATGGCTACACCTTC